This note documents a single TCR beta chain sequence. The target antigen is unknown. Method: immunoSEQ multiplex PCR; TCRdb's copy keeps in-frame clones and lacks some. The data hold roughly 93,000 clones, with about 93% observed a single time. The data were obtained in a study of graft-versus-host responses after intestinal transplantation. Findings of the study overall: There were GvH clones found in recipient marrow, and some of them appeared first in ileum or blood.

CDR3 length equals 15 residues. The trim removed 4 bases at V and 4 bases at J, leaving 9 bases unmatched. Germline V lookup: CDR1 MNHEY, CDR2 SVGAGI. The material sequenced was unstimulated CD8+ T cells sorted from spleen or lymph node cells, taken before intestinal transplant. This TCR derives from a human donor who received an intestinal transplant. This chain connects TRBV6-5 to TRBJ2-7; 8 bases are shared with TRBD2. The CDR3 nucleotides read TGTGCCAGCAGTTTTGGTAGCGGGACGCTATACGAGCAGTACTTC. Translation: CASSFGSGTLYEQYF.